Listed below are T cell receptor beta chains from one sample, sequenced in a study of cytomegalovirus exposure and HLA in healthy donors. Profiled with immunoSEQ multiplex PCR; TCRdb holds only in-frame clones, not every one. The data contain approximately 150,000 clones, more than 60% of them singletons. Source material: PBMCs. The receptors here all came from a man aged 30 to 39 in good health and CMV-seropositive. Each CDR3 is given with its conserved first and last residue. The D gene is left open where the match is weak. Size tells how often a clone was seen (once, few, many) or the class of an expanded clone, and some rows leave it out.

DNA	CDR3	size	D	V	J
TGCGCCAGCAGCCACCTTGCTAGCGGGAGGTCGTACAATGAGCAGTTCTTC	CASSHLASGRSYNEQFF	.	TRBD2	TRBV4-1	TRBJ2-1
TGTGCCAGCAGTGATTTTTTTGAGTTAGACACCGGGGAGCTGTTTTTT	CASSDFFELDTGELFF	few	.	TRBV6-1	TRBJ2-2
TGTGCCAGCAGCCTTACGTGGGCTAATTCACCCCTCCACTTT	CASSLTWANSPLHF	.	.	TRBV6-5	TRBJ1-6
TGTGCCAGCAGTCACCCCACTCGGCCCCAGCATTTT	CASSHPTRPQHF	.	.	TRBV6-6	TRBJ1-5
TGTGCCAGCAGTTCGGACAGATTAGTCATGAACACTGAAGCTTTCTTT	CASSSDRLVMNTEAFF	.	.	TRBV11-1	TRBJ1-1
TGTGCCAGCTCGGTCAGTTCGCCTGGAAACACCATATATTTT	CASSVSSPGNTIYF	.	.	TRBV18	TRBJ1-3
TGTGCCAGCAGCCGAGGACAGGGGGCTTTCTTT	CASSRGQGAFF	few	TRBD1	TRBV5-6	TRBJ1-1
TGTGCCAGTAGTTCCGGACTAGAATACAATTACGAGCAGTACTTC	CASSSGLEYNYEQYF	.	TRBD2	TRBV19	TRBJ2-7
TGTGCCAGCAACACAGTTATGAACACTGAAGCTTTCTTT	CASNTVMNTEAFF	.	.	TRBV6-1	TRBJ1-1
TGTGCCAGCCTGTTTACACAGGAAAAACTGTTTTTT	CASLFTQEKLFF	few	.	TRBV2	TRBJ1-4
TGTGCCAGCAGTTTAGACCAGGGGGGAAATGAGCAGTTCTTC	CASSLDQGGNEQFF	.	.	TRBV28	TRBJ2-1
TGTGCCAGCAGCCCACGGGGTAGCTGGCGGGCCTCTGAGCAGTTCTTC	CASSPRGSWRASEQFF	.	.	TRBV28	TRBJ2-1
TGTGCCAGCAGTTTTGGGAGGGAGTTGTACAATGAGCAGTTCTTC	CASSFGRELYNEQFF	.	TRBD2	TRBV28	TRBJ2-1
TGTGCCAGCACCACAGGGACAGGCGACTACGAGCAGTACTTC	CASTTGTGDYEQYF	.	TRBD1	TRBV27	TRBJ2-7
TGCGCCAGCAGCTTGGCCTTCCAGGGCGGCTACAATGAGCAGTTCTTC	CASSLAFQGGYNEQFF	.	.	TRBV5-1	TRBJ2-1
TGTGCCAGCACGAGGGATTTAGTAGCTAACTATGGCTACACCTTC	CASTRDLVANYGYTF	few	.	TRBV28	TRBJ1-2
TGTGCCAGCAGCCCCCCAGGGAACCCCTCCTACGAGCAGTACTTC	CASSPPGNPSYEQYF	.	.	TRBV6-5	TRBJ2-7
TGTGCCAGCTCACCAAGTCAGGGCACCGGTCAGCCCCAGCATTTT	CASSPSQGTGQPQHF	once	.	TRBV18	TRBJ1-5
TGTGCCAGCTCCCCCGACACCTACGAGCAGTACTTC	CASSPDTYEQYF	few	.	TRBV5-5	TRBJ2-7
TGTGCCAGCAGTGAAGCGGGCACAGATACGCAGTATTTT	CASSEAGTDTQYF	many	.	TRBV6-4	TRBJ2-3
TGTGCCTGGAGGGGTCCCGCGGGAGGCGGAGGGAATGAGCAGTTCTTC	CAWRGPAGGGGNEQFF	.	TRBD2	TRBV30	TRBJ2-1
TGTGCCAGCAGCCAGCTAGCGGGAGGTGGAGAGACCCAGTACTTC	CASSQLAGGGETQYF	.	TRBD2	TRBV14	TRBJ2-5
TGTGCCAGCAGCTTAGGGTCAGACATGAACACTGAAGCTTTCTTT	CASSLGSDMNTEAFF	.	.	TRBV11-3	TRBJ1-1
TGTGCCTGCCATGAACAGGGAAGGAGCAATCAGCCCCAGCATTTT	CACHEQGRSNQPQHF	.	.	TRBV19	TRBJ1-5
TGTGCCATCAGTGGAAGTCTGGCCGCCGCCGGAAACACCATATATTTT	CAISGSLAAAGNTIYF	.	.	TRBV10-3	TRBJ1-3
TGTGCCAGCAGCTTAAAAGGGGCTCGCACTGAAGCTTTCTTT	CASSLKGARTEAFF	.	.	TRBV7-3	TRBJ1-1
TGTGCCAGCAAGACCTCATCAGGGGCGGAGTTCTTC	CASKTSSGAEFF	.	.	TRBV28	TRBJ2-1
TGTGCCAGCACCGATGACACCCCCGAGCAGTACTTC	CASTDDTPEQYF	.	.	TRBV6-1	TRBJ2-7
TGTGCCAGCCTACAGGGTGAGAACACTGAAGCTTTCTTT	CASLQGENTEAFF	.	.	TRBV19	TRBJ1-1
TGTGCCAGCAACCTCCCGGGACAGGGGAGTCAGCCCCAGCATTTT	CASNLPGQGSQPQHF	few	TRBD1	TRBV6-1	TRBJ1-5
TGTGCCAGCAGCTTATCAGGAAGCAGGTACGAGCAGTACTTC	CASSLSGSRYEQYF	.	.	TRBV5-4	TRBJ2-7
TGTGCCTCCATGGAAGGGGACCAAGAGACCCAGTACTTC	CASMEGDQETQYF	.	.	TRBV27	TRBJ2-5
TGCGCCAGCAGCCCCAGACTAGCGGGAGTACACGAGCAGTACTTC	CASSPRLAGVHEQYF	.	TRBD2	TRBV4-1	TRBJ2-7